The 9 T cell receptor beta chains below all came from one sample that was sequenced in a study of T cells in Graves' hyperthyroidism and ophthalmopathy. There were TCR beta CDR3 regions amplified from RNA transcripts. Researchers ran a first-round RT-PCR on the TCR CDR3 using the HTBI primer set. MiXCR was run by TCRdb on the multiplex PCR reads, yielding one entry per CDR3 protein. Counted here are hundreds of thousands of distinct CDR3 sequences, 14% occurring once; the ten biggest clones make up about a tenth. What was sequenced was blood. These receptors all stem from a woman younger than 35 with Graves' hyperthyroidism.

This clonotype was observed at least ten times. The chain recombines TRBV11-2 with TRBJ1-1, with D possibly being TRBD1 (5 bases). V was clipped by 5 bases and J by 1 base, with 20 bases between them. Germline CDR1 and CDR2: SGHAT and FQNNGV. This CDR3 has 17 residues. CDR3 in amino acids: CASSAELSGTSNTEAFF. CDR3 sequence (DNA): TGTGCCAGCAGCGCGGAATTAAGCGGGACCTCGAACACTGAAGCTTTCTTT.

The chain uses TRBV5-4 and TRBJ2-2, with TRBD1 as a possible D gene (5 bases). The CDR3 has 15 amino acids. Trimming shortened V by 1 base and J by 2 bases, and 9 bases separated the two germline ends. CDR1 and CDR2 from the germline V gene are SGHNT and YYREEE (reference sequence). The CDR3 protein is CASSLPQGNTGELFF. Here the CDR3 DNA reads TGTGCCAGCAGCTTGCCCCAGGGAAACACCGGGGAGCTGTTTTTT.

V is TRBV27 and J is TRBJ2-3; D is undetermined. Trimming removed 9 bases at V and 2 bases at J, with 18 bases between. The CDR3 spans 15 residues. Germline CDR1 reads MNHEY; CDR2 reads SMNVEV (reference sequence). DNA of the CDR3: TGTGCCAGTAAACTCATTGGCTCCATCACAGATACGCAGTATTTT. Translated: CASKLIGSITDTQYF.

This clonotype has a count of ten or more. The genes are TRBV13 and TRBJ2-7; 11 bases map to TRBD2. The junction had 11 bases not matched to a gene; V was cut back by 2 bases and J by 2 bases. Germline lookup yields CDR1 PRHDT and CDR2 FYEKMQ (reference sequence). CDR3 length equals 18 residues. CDR3 sequence: CASSLLTATSGDTYEQYF. The CDR3 DNA reads TGTGCCAGCAGCTTACTGACAGCGACTAGCGGGGATACCTACGAGCAGTACTTC. Full variable domain (outside the CDR3, taken from reference TRBV13 and TRBJ2-7): AAGVIQSPRHLIKEKRETATLKCYPIPRHDTVYWYQQGPGQDPQFLISFYEKMQSDKGSIPDRFSAQQFSDYHSELNMSSLELGDSALYFCASSLLTATSGDTYEQYFGPGTRLTVT.

This clonotype was seen many times. This chain uses TRBV20-1 with TRBJ2-3; D gene ambiguous. The germline CDR1 and CDR2 sequences are DFQATT and SNEGSKA (reference sequence). V was trimmed by 5 bases and J by 1 base, leaving 10 bases between them. This CDR3 spans 13 amino acids. The CDR3 here is CSAPRIGTDTQYF. The CDR3 nucleotides read TGCAGTGCTCCTAGAATAGGCACAGATACGCAGTATTTT.

This clonotype came up many times. The chain combines TRBV28 with TRBJ2-7, with 10 bases lining up with TRBD2. Trimming at V came to 8 bases and at J to 1 base, leaving 5 bases not matched to a gene. The germline V gene has CDR1 MDHEN and CDR2 SYDVKM. The CDR3 length is 14 residues. CDR3 region: CASGSAGGSYEQYF. CDR3 DNA sequence: TGTGCCAGCGGTTCAGCGGGAGGGTCCTACGAGCAGTACTTC.

This clonotype was seen a handful of times. V is TRBV19 and J is TRBJ2-3; 10 nucleotides agree with TRBD2. CDR1 and CDR2 (germline): LNHDA, SQIVND (reference sequence). Unmatched junction bases numbered 12, after V lost 8 bases and J lost 4 bases. This CDR3 is built from 16 residues. CDR3 nucleotide sequence: TGTGCCAGTGGGATGATAGCGGGAGGTACGGCAGATACGCAGTATTTT. This codes for CASGMIAGGTADTQYF.

This clonotype was counted many times. The V call is TRBV18, the J call TRBJ1-6; tentatively, D is TRBD1 (6 bases). Germline V gene lookup returns CDR1 KGHSH and CDR2 LQKENI. Trimming removed 2 bases at V and 8 bases at J, with 10 bases between. The CDR3 has 14 amino acids. For the CDR3, the DNA is TGTGCCAGCTCACCAGGGGGCCAGGATTCACCCCTCCACTTT. This translates into CASSPGGQDSPLHF.

Many counts were recorded for this clonotype. The rearrangement links TRBV11-3 to TRBJ1-4; D not resolved. Germline V gene data show CDR1 as SGHNT and CDR2 as YENEEA. CDR3 length equals 15 residues. V lost 5 bases to trimming and J lost 5 bases, with 15 bases between them. CDR3 sequence (DNA): TGTGCCAGCAGCCCACCCGGAGTATGGAATGAAAAACTGTTTTTT. This sequence encodes CASSPPGVWNEKLFF.